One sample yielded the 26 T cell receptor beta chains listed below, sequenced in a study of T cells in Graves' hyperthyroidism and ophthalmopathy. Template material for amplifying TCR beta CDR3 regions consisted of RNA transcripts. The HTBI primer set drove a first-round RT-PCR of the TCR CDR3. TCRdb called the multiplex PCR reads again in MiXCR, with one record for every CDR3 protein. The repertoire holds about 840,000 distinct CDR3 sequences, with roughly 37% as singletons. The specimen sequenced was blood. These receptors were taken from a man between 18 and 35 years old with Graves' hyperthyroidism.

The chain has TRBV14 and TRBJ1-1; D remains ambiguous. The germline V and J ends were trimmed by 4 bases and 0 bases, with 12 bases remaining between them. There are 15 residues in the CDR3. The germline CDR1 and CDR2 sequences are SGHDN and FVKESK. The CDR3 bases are TGTGCCAGCAGCCGACTATCGGTCATGAACACTGAAGCTTTCTTT. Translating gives CASSRLSVMNTEAFF.

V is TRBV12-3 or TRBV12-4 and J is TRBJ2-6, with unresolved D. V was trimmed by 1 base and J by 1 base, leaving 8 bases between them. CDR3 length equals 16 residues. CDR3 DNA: TGTGCCAGCAGTTTAGATAGGTGGTCTGGGGCCAACGTCCTGACTTTC. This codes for CASSLDRWSGANVLTF.

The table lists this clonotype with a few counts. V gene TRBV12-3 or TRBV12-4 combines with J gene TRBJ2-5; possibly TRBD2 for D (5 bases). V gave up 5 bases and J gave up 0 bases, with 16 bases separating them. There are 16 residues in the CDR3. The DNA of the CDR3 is TGTGCCAGCAGTCCCTCCCACCGGGGATACCAAGAGACCCAGTACTTC. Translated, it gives CASSPSHRGYQETQYF.

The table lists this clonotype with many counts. The CDR3 nucleotides read TGTGCCAGTAGTAGGGGGGACCTCACTCAGCCCCAGCATTTT. Translating gives CASSRGDLTQPQHF. The chain couples TRBV19 to TRBJ1-5; D is perhaps TRBD1 (5 bases). The CDR3 spans 14 residues. Trimming removed 4 bases from V and 6 bases from J, with 13 bases in between. Looked up from germline, CDR1 is LNHDA and CDR2 is SQIVND (reference sequence).

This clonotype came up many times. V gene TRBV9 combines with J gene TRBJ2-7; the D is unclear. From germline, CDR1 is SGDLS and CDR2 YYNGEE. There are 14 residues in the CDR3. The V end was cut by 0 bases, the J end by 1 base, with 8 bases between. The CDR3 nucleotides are TGTGCCAGCAGCGTAGAGCAGAAATCCTACGAGCAGTACTTC. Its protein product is CASSVEQKSYEQYF.

The CDR3 reads CASSLSLAAETQYF. Here the CDR3 DNA reads TGTGCCAGCAGTTTATCCCTGGCGGCTGAGACCCAGTACTTC. The chain links TRBV27 to TRBJ2-5; no reliable D call. The V gene's germline CDR1 is MNHEY and CDR2 SMNVEV (reference sequence). The CDR3 extends over 14 amino acids. V lost 0 bases to trimming and J lost 5 bases, with 10 bases between them.

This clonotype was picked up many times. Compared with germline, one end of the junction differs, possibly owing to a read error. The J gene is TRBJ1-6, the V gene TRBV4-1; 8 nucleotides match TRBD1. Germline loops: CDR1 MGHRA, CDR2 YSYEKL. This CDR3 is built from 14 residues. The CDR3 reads CASRQVDRDSPLHF. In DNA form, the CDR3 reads TGCGCCAGCAGGCAAGTGGACAGGGATTCACCCCTCCACTTT.

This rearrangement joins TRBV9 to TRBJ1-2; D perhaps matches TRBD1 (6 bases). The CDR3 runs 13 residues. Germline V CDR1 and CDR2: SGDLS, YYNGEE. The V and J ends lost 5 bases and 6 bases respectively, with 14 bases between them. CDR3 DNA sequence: TGTGCCAGCAGTGAAGGGGGTGGCCATGGCTACACCTTC. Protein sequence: CASSEGGGHGYTF.

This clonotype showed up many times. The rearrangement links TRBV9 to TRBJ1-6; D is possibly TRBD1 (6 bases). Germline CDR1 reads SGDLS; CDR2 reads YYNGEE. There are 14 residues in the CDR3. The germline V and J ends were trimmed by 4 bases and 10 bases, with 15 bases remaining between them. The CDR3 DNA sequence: TGTGCCAGCAGCCGCACAGGGCTAACCTCACCCCTCCACTTT. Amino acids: CASSRTGLTSPLHF. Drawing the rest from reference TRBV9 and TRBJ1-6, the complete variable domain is DSGVTQTPKHLITATGQRVTLRCSPRSGDLSVYWYQQSLDQGLQFLIQYYNGEERAKGNILERFSAQQFPDLHSELNLSSLELGDSALYFCASSRTGLTSPLHFGNGTRLTVT.

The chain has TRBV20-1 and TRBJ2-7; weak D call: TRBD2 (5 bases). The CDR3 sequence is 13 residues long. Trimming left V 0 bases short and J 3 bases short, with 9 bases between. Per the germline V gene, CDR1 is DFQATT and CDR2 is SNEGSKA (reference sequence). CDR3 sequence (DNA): TGCAGTGCTAGAGACACGGGGATCTACGAGCAGTACTTC. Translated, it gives CSARDTGIYEQYF.

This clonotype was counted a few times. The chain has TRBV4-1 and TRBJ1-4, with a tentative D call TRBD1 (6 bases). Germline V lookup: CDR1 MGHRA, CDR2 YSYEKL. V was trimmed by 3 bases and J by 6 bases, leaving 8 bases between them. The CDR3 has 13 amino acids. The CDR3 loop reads CASSQDSDEKLFF. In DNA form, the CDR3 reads TGCGCCAGCAGCCAGGACAGTGATGAAAAACTGTTTTTT.

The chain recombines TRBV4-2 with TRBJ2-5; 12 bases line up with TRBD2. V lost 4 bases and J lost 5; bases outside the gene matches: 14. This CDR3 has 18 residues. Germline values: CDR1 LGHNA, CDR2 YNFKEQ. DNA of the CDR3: TGTGCCAGCAGCCCCTCCTTACTAGCGGGAGGAAGGTGGGAGACCCAGTACTTC. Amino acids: CASSPSLLAGGRWETQYF.

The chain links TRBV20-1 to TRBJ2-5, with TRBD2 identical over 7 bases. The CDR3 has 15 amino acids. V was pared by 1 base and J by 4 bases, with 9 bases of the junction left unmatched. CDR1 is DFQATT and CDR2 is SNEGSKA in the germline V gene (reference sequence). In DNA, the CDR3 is TGCAGTGCTAGAGGGATTCAGCCGGGAGGAGAGACCCAGTACTTC. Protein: CSARGIQPGGETQYF.

CDR3 coding DNA: TGTGCCAGCAGCCTGAATCGGCGGGGAGAGACCCAGTACTTC. Amino acids: CASSLNRRGETQYF. The chain is built from TRBV7-2 and TRBJ2-5, with D possibly matching TRBD2 (6 bases). The germline CDR1 and CDR2 sequences are SGHTA and FQGNSA. V dropped 5 bases and J dropped 4 bases, with 14 bases sitting between them. The CDR3 totals 14 residues.

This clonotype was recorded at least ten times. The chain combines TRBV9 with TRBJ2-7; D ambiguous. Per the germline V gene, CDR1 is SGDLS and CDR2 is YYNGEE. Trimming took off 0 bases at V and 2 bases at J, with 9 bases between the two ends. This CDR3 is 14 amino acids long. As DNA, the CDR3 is TGTGCCAGCAGCGTAGAGGCAGTAACCTACGAGCAGTACTTC. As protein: CASSVEAVTYEQYF.

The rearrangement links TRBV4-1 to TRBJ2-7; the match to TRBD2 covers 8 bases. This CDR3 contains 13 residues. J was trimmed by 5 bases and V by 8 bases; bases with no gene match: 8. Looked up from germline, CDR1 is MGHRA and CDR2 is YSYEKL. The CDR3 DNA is TGCGCCAGCGGTACGGGACTAGAGGACGAGCAGTACTTC. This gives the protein CASGTGLEDEQYF.

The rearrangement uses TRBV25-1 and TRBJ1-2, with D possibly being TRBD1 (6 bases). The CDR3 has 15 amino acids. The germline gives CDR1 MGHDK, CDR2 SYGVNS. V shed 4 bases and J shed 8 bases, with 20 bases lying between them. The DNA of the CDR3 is TGTGCCAGCAGTGGCAACAGGGTTATGGGGCCCGGCTACACCTTC. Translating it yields CASSGNRVMGPGYTF.

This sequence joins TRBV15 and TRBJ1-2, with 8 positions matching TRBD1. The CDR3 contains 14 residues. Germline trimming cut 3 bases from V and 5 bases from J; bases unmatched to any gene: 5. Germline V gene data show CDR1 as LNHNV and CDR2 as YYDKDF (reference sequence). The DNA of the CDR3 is TGTGCCACCAGCAGTCAGGGGGCGCGGTATGGCTACACCTTC. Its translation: CATSSQGARYGYTF.

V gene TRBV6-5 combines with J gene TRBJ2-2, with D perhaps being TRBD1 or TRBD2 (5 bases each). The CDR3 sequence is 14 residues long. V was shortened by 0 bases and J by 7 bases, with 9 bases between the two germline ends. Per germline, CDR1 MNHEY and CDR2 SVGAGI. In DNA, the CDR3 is TGTGCCAGCAGTTACTCGGGACGCCACGGGGAGCTGTTTTTT. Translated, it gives CASSYSGRHGELFF.

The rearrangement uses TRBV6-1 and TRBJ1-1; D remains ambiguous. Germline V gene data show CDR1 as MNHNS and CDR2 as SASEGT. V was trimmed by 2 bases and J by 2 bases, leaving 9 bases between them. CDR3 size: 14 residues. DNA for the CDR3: TGTGCCAGCAGTGAATCGGCTGGTAACACTGAAGCTTTCTTT. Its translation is CASSESAGNTEAFF.

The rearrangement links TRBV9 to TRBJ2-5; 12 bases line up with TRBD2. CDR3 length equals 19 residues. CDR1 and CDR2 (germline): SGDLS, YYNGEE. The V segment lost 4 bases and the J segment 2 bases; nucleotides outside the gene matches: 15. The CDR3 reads CASSPKTSGRAWFQETQYF. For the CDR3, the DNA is TGTGCCAGCAGCCCAAAGACTAGCGGGAGAGCCTGGTTTCAAGAGACCCAGTACTTC.

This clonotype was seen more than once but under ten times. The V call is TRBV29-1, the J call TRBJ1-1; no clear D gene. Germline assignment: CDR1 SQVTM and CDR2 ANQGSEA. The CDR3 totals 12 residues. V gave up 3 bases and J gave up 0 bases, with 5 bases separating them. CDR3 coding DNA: TGCAGCGTTGACCTGATGAACACTGAAGCTTTCTTT. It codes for CSVDLMNTEAFF.

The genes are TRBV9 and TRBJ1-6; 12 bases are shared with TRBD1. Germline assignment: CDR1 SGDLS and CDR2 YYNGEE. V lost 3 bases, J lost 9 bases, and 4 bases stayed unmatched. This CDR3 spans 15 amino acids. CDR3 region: CASSAGTGGGSPLHF. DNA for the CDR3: TGTGCCAGCAGCGCCGGGACAGGGGGCGGTTCACCCCTCCACTTT. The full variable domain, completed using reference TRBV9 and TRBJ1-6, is DSGVTQTPKHLITATGQRVTLRCSPRSGDLSVYWYQQSLDQGLQFLIQYYNGEERAKGNILERFSAQQFPDLHSELNLSSLELGDSALYFCASSAGTGGGSPLHFGNGTRLTVT.

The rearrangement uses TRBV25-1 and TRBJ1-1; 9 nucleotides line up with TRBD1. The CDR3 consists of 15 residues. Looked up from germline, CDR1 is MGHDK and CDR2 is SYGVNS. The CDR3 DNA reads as TGTGCGAGCCGGGGACAGGGCCGTTGGAACACTGAAGCTTTCTTT. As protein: CASRGQGRWNTEAFF.

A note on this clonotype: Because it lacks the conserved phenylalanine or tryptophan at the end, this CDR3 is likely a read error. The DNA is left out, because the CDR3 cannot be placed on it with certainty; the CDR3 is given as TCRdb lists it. The CDR3 sequence: CSVEVGLASNT. This rearrangement joins TRBV29-1 to TRBJ2-7. Inclusive of both ends, the CDR3 amounts to 11 amino acids. Germline lookup yields CDR1 SQVTM and CDR2 ANQGSEA.

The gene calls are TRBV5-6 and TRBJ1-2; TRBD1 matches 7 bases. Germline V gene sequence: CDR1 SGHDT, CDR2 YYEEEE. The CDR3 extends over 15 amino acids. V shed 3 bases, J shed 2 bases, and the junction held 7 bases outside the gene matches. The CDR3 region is CASSWGDSLNYGYTF. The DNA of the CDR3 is TGTGCCAGCAGCTGGGGGGACAGCTTAAACTATGGCTACACCTTC.